What follows is one TCR beta chain and its context. Assay used: immunoSEQ multiplex PCR; TCRdb lists only in-frame clones, some missing. The sample carries under 250,000 clones, roughly four fifths recorded once. These data come from a study of blood T cell repertoires in COVID-19. The overall study: PBMCs, B-cell-depleted T cells, or T cells were the source of the cDNA or gDNA that made up the material.

V gave up 1 base and J gave up 5 bases; unmatched junction bases: 4. This CDR3 region has 16 residues. Germline V gives CDR1 LNHDA, CDR2 SQIVND (reference sequence). The specimen sequenced was peripheral blood. V and J are TRBV19 and TRBJ1-5, with TRBD1 matching 11 bases. The receptor's source is a man aged 80 or over with acute or convalescent COVID-19. Here the CDR3 reads CASSIARTGGHQPQHF. DNA for the CDR3: TGTGCCAGTAGTATAGCTAGGACAGGGGGCCATCAGCCCCAGCATTTT.